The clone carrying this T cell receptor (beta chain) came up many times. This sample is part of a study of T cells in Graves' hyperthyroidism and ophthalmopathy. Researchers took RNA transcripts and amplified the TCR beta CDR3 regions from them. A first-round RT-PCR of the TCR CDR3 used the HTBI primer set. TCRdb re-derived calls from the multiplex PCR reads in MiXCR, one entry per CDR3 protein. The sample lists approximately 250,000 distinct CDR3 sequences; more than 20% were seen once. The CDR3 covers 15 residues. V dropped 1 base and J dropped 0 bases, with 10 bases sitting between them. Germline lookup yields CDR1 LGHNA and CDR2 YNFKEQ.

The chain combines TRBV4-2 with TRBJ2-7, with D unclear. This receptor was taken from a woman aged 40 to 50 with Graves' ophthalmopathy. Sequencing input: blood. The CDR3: CASSQGTGSSYEQYF. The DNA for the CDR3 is TGTGCCAGCAGCCAAGGGACCGGAAGCTCCTACGAGCAGTACTTC.